This entry concerns a single TCR beta chain. Sequencing was performed with immunoSEQ multiplex PCR; in TCRdb, only in-frame clones are kept and a portion is missing. Of over 90,000 clones listed, 92% are singletons. The data are from a study of control samples from healthy donors and cancer patients. The CDR3 contains 15 residues. The V gene end was trimmed by 4 bases and the J gene end by 5 bases; junction bases not matched to a gene: 7. Germline CDR1 is LGHDT and CDR2 is YNNKEL (reference sequence). The rearrangement uses TRBV3-1 (or the pseudogene TRBV3-2) and TRBJ1-4; 7 nucleotides align to TRBD1. The receptor comes from a woman younger than 30 in good health. Sequencing was performed on blood. CDR3 nucleotide sequence: TGTGCCAGCAGCCTGGGACAGACTAACAATGAAAAACTGTTTTTT. Protein: CASSLGQTNNEKLFF.